Detailed here is one T cell receptor (beta chain). Its specificity is not known. These data come from a study of CD8 T cells in ankylosing spondylitis. General study findings and limits: Significant enrichment of disease-linked clones was reportedly seen in matched ankylosing spondylitis synovial fluid. Ankylosing spondylitis blood seemed to carry a telltale TCR beta motif made of fewer than ten highly homologous variants.

This CDR3 is 14 amino acids long. V lost 4 bases and J 0 bases, leaving 10 bases between the germline ends. Germline V CDR1 and CDR2: SGHRS, YFSETQ. TCRdb reanalysed the 5' RACE reads using MiXCR and keeps one entry per CDR3 protein. Seen here are about 450,000 distinct CDR3 sequences, roughly 26% observed once, and the top ten hold about 0.9%. This TCR derives from a male donor with ankylosing spondylitis. The specimen was blood, either unsorted or a sorted T cell fraction (not recorded which). The chain has TRBV5-1 and TRBJ1-1, with D uncertain. The CDR3 protein is CASSPRGVNTEAFF. The CDR3 region has the DNA TGCGCCAGCAGCCCTCGGGGAGTGAACACTGAAGCTTTCTTT.